This paragraph covers one T cell receptor (beta chain) sequence. This record belongs to a study of blood T cell repertoires in COVID-19. Study at large: Collection of acute and convalescent COVID-19 samples took place in the United States, Italy and Spain. PBMCs, B-cell-depleted T cells, or T cells provided the cDNA or gDNA that made up the material.

Per the study methods: The authors estimated nucleated cell counts from reference gene primer amplification. Repertoires were generated with immunoSEQ multiplex PCR, while TCRdb's copy carries only in-frame clones and drops some. That table supplies the V and J calls and clone size; D and trimming were determined from the DNA. This sample has approximately 69,000 clones, with 82% found just once. CDR3 length: 13 amino acids. Trimming cost V 4 bases and J 6 bases, with 13 bases left between them. Germline V gene data show CDR1 as KGHSH and CDR2 as LQKENI. The chain employs TRBV18 and TRBJ2-7; maybe TRBD1 (6 bases). Input material: peripheral blood. This receptor was obtained from an older woman with acute or convalescent COVID-19. Here the CDR3 reads CASSRNREGEQYF. CDR3 coding DNA: TGTGCCAGCTCACGCAACAGGGAAGGCGAGCAGTACTTC. The full variable domain, in which reference TRBV18 and TRBJ2-7 provide the parts outside the CDR3, is NAGVMQNPRHLVRRRGQEARLRCSPMKGHSHVYWYRQLPEEGLKFMVYLQKENIIDESGMPKERFSAEFPKEGPSILRIQQVVRGDSAAYFCASSRNREGEQYFGPGTRLTVT.